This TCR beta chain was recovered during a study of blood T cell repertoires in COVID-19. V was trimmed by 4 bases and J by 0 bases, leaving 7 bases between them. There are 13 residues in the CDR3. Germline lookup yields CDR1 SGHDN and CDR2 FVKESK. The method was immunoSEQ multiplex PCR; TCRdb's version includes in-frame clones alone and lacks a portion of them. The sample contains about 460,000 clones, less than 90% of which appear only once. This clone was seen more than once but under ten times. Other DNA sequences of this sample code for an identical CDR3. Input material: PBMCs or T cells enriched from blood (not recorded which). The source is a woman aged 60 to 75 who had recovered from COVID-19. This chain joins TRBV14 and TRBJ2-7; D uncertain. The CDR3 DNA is TGTGCCAGCAGCCCCACGGGCTCCTACGAGCAGTACTTC. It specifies CASSPTGSYEQYF. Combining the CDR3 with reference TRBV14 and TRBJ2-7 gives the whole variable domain EAGVTQFPSHSVIEKGQTVTLRCDPISGHDNLYWYRRVMGKEIKFLLHFVKESKQDESGMPNNRFLAERTGGTYSTLKVQPAELEDSGVYFCASSPTGSYEQYFGPGTRLTVT.